The 25 T cell receptor beta chains in this list originate from one sample, sequenced in a study of cytomegalovirus exposure and HLA in healthy donors. Amplification used 60 Vbeta primers and 13 Jbeta primers. Repertoires were generated with immunoSEQ multiplex PCR, while TCRdb's copy carries only in-frame clones and drops some. The table lists 200,000 or so clones, roughly four fifths of them singletons. The sequencing input was PBMCs. Every receptor here comes from a woman aged 45-65 years in good health and CMV-seropositive.

There are a few counts of this clone. The V gene is TRBV2, the J gene TRBJ2-2; possibly TRBD2 for D (5 bases). Germline V CDR1 and CDR2: SNHLY, FYNNEI. The CDR3 spans 14 residues. V lost 4 bases and J 5 bases, leaving 11 bases between the germline ends. DNA for the CDR3: TGTGCCAGCAGTGTTAAGCGGTGGACCGGGGAGCTGTTTTTT. Its protein is CASSVKRWTGELFF. The variable domain in full, with the rest retrieved from reference TRBV2 and TRBJ2-2, is EPEVTQTPSHQVTQMGQEVILRCVPISNHLYFYWYRQILGQKVEFLVSFYNNEISEKSEIFDDQFSVERPDGSNFTLKIRSTKLEDSAMYFCASSVKRWTGELFFGEGSRLTVL.

The chain combines TRBV4-3 with TRBJ1-4; no clear D. Germline V gene sequence: CDR1 LGHNA, CDR2 YSLEER. Trimming pared 0 bases from V and 4 bases from J, leaving 12 bases between. CDR3 size: 16 residues. CDR3 sequence reads: CASSQDRRVGNEKLFF. CDR3 in DNA: TGCGCCAGCAGCCAAGATCGGAGGGTGGGTAATGAAAAACTGTTTTTT.

This clone has a single count. V usage is TRBV11-2 and J usage is TRBJ2-1; D ambiguous. The CDR3 is 15 residues long. The V end was cut by 1 base, the J end by 2 bases, with 9 bases between. Germline V gene sequence: CDR1 SGHAT, CDR2 FQNNGV. The DNA of the CDR3 is TGTGCCAGCAGCTTAGTTTTGGCCGCCTACAATGAGCAGTTCTTC. Protein: CASSLVLAAYNEQFF. The full variable domain, completed using reference TRBV11-2 and TRBJ2-1, is EAGVAQSPRYKIIEKRQSVAFWCNPISGHATLYWYQQILGQGPKLLIQFQNNGVVDDSQLPKDRFSAERLKGVDSTLKIQPAKLEDSAVYLCASSLVLAAYNEQFFGPGTRLTVL.

About this clone itself: In the same sample, other DNA sequences code for this CDR3. The V gene is TRBV6-1, the J gene TRBJ1-5; TRBD1 is a possible D gene (5 bases). Trimming took 4 bases from V and 0 from J, leaving 7 bases between them. Per germline, CDR1 MNHNS and CDR2 SASEGT. CDR3 length: 14 amino acids. This CDR3 is CASSGGGSNQPQHF. For the CDR3, the DNA is TGTGCCAGCAGTGGGGGGGGTAGCAATCAGCCCCAGCATTTT.

The chain links TRBV27 to TRBJ2-7; a possible D gene is TRBD1 (5 bases). Between the trimmed V and J ends, which lost 4 bases and 0 bases, there was a span of 13 bases. The CDR3 is made up of 15 amino acids. Germline lookup yields CDR1 MNHEY and CDR2 SMNVEV (reference sequence). CDR3 DNA: TGTGCCAGCAGTTATGCGCCAGGGCACTCCTACGAGCAGTACTTC. Protein sequence: CASSYAPGHSYEQYF.

In nucleotides, the CDR3 is TGTGCCAGTACCCAGACAGGGGGAGGCAATCAGCCCCAGCATTTT. Its protein product is CASTQTGGGNQPQHF. The rearrangement uses TRBV19 and TRBJ1-5, with TRBD1 matching 9 bases. In germline, CDR1 is LNHDA, CDR2 SQIVND (reference sequence). Germline trimming cut 7 bases from V and 2 bases from J; bases unmatched to any gene: 6. This CDR3 region has 15 residues.

The chain joins TRBV7-9 to TRBJ2-5; 12 bases match TRBD2. The germline V gene has CDR1 SEHNR and CDR2 FQNEAQ (reference sequence). Losses at the gene ends were 1 base for V and 2 bases for J; bases not matched to a gene: 5. The CDR3 length is 17 residues. CDR3 in DNA: TGTGCCAGCAGCTTAGTCGCTAGCGGGAGGGGGCAAGAGACCCAGTACTTC. This encodes CASSLVASGRGQETQYF.

This clone was seen only once. Germline and junction disagree at one end, which may indicate a read error. The chain joins TRBV9 to TRBJ2-6; TRBD1 might be the D (5 bases). The germline CDR1 and CDR2 sequences are SGDLS and YYNGEE. This CDR3 spans 13 amino acids. CDR3 DNA sequence: TGTGCCAGCAGCTACTCTGGGGCCAACGGCCTGACTTTC. Translation gives CASSYSGANGLTF. Looking up the rest from reference TRBV9 and TRBJ2-6 gives the full variable domain: DSGVTQTPKHLITATGQRVTLRCSPRSGDLSVYWYQQSLDQGLQFLIQYYNGEERAKGNILERFSAQQFPDLHSELNLSSLELGDSALYFCASSYSGANGLTFGAGSRLTVL.

The V gene is TRBV5-4, the J gene TRBJ1-2; 9 bases fit TRBD1. CDR1 and CDR2 (germline): SGHNT, YYREEE (reference sequence). The CDR3 is made up of 16 amino acids. V lost 2 bases to trimming and J lost 4 bases; unmatched junction nucleotides: 9. The CDR3 is CASSFGTGGERYGYTF. CDR3 nucleotides: TGTGCCAGCAGCTTCGGAACAGGGGGCGAGCGCTATGGCTACACCTTC.

This chain joins TRBV28 and TRBJ1-1; D possibly corresponds to TRBD1 (5 bases). Germline V gene sequence: CDR1 MDHEN, CDR2 SYDVKM. The length of the CDR3 is 13 residues. V dropped 4 bases and J dropped 7 bases, with 13 bases sitting between them. In DNA, the CDR3 is TGTGCCAGCAGTTCTCCAATACAGGATGAAGCTTTCTTT. Protein: CASSSPIQDEAFF.

This clone came up once. Germline and junction disagree at one end, which may indicate a read error. The chain uses TRBV7-9 and TRBJ2-1; D might be TRBD2 (5 bases). Germline CDR1 SEHNR, CDR2 FQNEAQ (reference sequence). This CDR3 region has 15 residues. Written as DNA, the CDR3 is TGTTCCAGCAGCTTTTTTCACCGGGACTACAATGAGCAGTTCTTC. Its protein is CSSSFFHRDYNEQFF.

The table lists this clone with a count of one. The rearrangement uses TRBV28 and TRBJ2-1; possibly TRBD2 for D (6 bases). The V gene's germline CDR1 is MDHEN and CDR2 SYDVKM. This CDR3 is built from 15 residues. Trimming stripped 7 bases from V and 6 bases from J, with 19 bases between. CDR3 region: CASTNRGLGGNEQFF. The DNA of the CDR3 is TGTGCCAGCACTAATCGAGGGCTCGGGGGCAATGAGCAGTTCTTC.

This chain's CDR3 is CASSSLPSGGIAKNIQYF. The DNA for the CDR3 is TGCGCCAGCAGCTCGCTGCCGTCGGGGGGGATAGCCAAAAACATTCAGTACTTC. The chain employs TRBV4-1 and TRBJ2-4; 8 nucleotides align to TRBD2. The CDR3 runs to 18 residues. Per germline, CDR1 MGHRA and CDR2 YSYEKL. V trimming: 5 bases; J trimming: 0 bases; junction bases outside the gene matches: 12.

The chain employs TRBV4-1 and TRBJ1-5; D not certain. The V gene's germline CDR1 is MGHRA and CDR2 YSYEKL. V was cut by 4 bases and J by 2 bases, with 12 bases left in between. This CDR3 contains 15 residues. The CDR3: CASSRETRGNQPQHF. The CDR3 DNA sequence: TGCGCCAGCAGCCGGGAGACCCGGGGCAATCAGCCCCAGCATTTT.

The chain recombines TRBV10-3 with TRBJ1-1; the match to TRBD1 covers 9 bases. CDR3 length: 14 amino acids. Trimming at V came to 11 bases and at J to 0 bases, leaving 7 bases not matched to a gene. Germline V gene lookup returns CDR1 ENHRY and CDR2 SYGVKD. CDR3 bases: TGTGCCGTCGGGACAGGGACCATGAACACTGAAGCTTTCTTT. This encodes CAVGTGTMNTEAFF.

This chain connects TRBV5-1 to TRBJ2-1; 13 bases are shared with TRBD2. Germline V CDR1 and CDR2: SGHRS, YFSETQ. The ends lost 4 bases at V and 6 bases at J; junction bases unmatched: 4. The CDR3 runs 15 residues. In nucleotides, the CDR3 is TGCGCCAGCAGCCCGGGACTAGCGGGGTCCAATGAGCAGTTCTTC. Translated, it gives CASSPGLAGSNEQFF.

The V and J genes are TRBV28 and TRBJ1-1; D not resolved. Germline loops: CDR1 MDHEN, CDR2 SYDVKM. The CDR3 totals 11 residues. The V end was cut by 5 bases, the J end by 6 bases, with 7 bases between. The CDR3 DNA reads TGTGCCAGCAGTCCCGAGTCTGAAGCTTTCTTT. Translated: CASSPESEAFF.

This chain joins TRBV5-1 and TRBJ1-1; D gene unclear. The CDR3 loop spans 13 amino acids. Trimming removed 4 bases from V and 1 base from J, with 8 bases in between. CDR1 and CDR2 from the germline V gene are SGHRS and YFSETQ. CDR3 region: CASSDQENTEAFF. In DNA form, the CDR3 reads TGCGCCAGCAGCGATCAGGAGAACACTGAAGCTTTCTTT.

In its sample, this clone was seen once. This sequence joins TRBV5-1 and TRBJ1-2, with 9 positions matching TRBD1. The CDR3 sequence is 14 residues long. With 1 base clipped from V and 4 bases from J, the junction kept 2 bases outside the gene matches. CDR1 SGHRS and CDR2 YFSETQ come from the germline V gene. The CDR3 spells CASSLRGQGYGYTF. As DNA, the CDR3 is TGCGCCAGCAGCTTGCGGGGACAGGGCTATGGCTACACCTTC.

The chain links TRBV30 to TRBJ2-3; TRBD1 might be the D (7 bases). The germline V gene encodes CDR1 GTSNPN and CDR2 SVGIG (reference sequence). The CDR3 totals 12 residues. V gave up 6 bases and J gave up 6 bases, with 13 bases separating them. The chain's CDR3 is CACSSGGDTQYF. In nucleotides, the CDR3 is TGTGCCTGTTCGTCAGGGGGGGATACGCAGTATTTT.

The chain's CDR3 is CAGCQRGQTDTQYF. Here the CDR3 DNA reads TGTGCCGGATGTCAGCGGGGCCAGACAGATACGCAGTATTTT. The chain recombines TRBV6-6 with TRBJ2-3; 7 bases line up with TRBD2. The CDR3 spans 14 residues. V dropped 11 bases and J dropped 3; count of bases not matched to a gene: 11. Germline CDR1 reads MNHNY; CDR2 reads SVGAGI (reference sequence).

This clone appeared a single time. The rearrangement uses TRBV7-2 and TRBJ1-1; 7 bases are shared with TRBD1. The trim removed 5 bases at V and 7 bases at J, leaving 10 bases unmatched. The germline gives CDR1 SGHTA, CDR2 FQGNSA. This CDR3 has 14 amino acids. The CDR3 loop is CASSRDRVKVEAFF. The CDR3 region has the DNA TGTGCCAGCAGCCGCGACAGGGTGAAGGTTGAAGCTTTCTTT.

This chain uses TRBV5-1 with TRBJ2-5; perhaps TRBD1 as D (6 bases). The ends were cut back, 3 bases at V and 4 bases at J, with 13 bases in the middle. Germline CDR1 SGHRS, CDR2 YFSETQ. This CDR3 has 14 amino acids. The CDR3 reads CASSSGTGLETQYF. The CDR3 coding sequence is TGCGCCAGCAGCTCAGGTACAGGGTTAGAGACCCAGTACTTC.

The chain combines TRBV5-6 with TRBJ2-7; TRBD1 agrees at 9 bases. The CDR3 is 15 amino acids. Germline CDR1 SGHDT, CDR2 YYEEEE. V shed 0 bases and J 5 bases; nucleotides not matched to a gene: 6. The CDR3 coding sequence is TGTGCCAGCAGCTTGGACAGGGGGCTATCCGACGAGCAGTACTTC. It translates to CASSLDRGLSDEQYF. Variable domain in full (rest from reference TRBV5-6 and TRBJ2-7): DAGVTQSPTHLIKTRGQQVTLRCSPKSGHDTVSWYQQALGQGPQFIFQYYEEEERQRGNFPDRFSGHQFPNYSSELNVNALLLGDSALYLCASSLDRGLSDEQYFGPGTRLTVT.

In this sample, this clone turned up once. The gene calls are TRBV2 and TRBJ2-3; TRBD1 matches at 7 bases. Germline loops: CDR1 SNHLY, CDR2 FYNNEI. The V segment lost 4 bases and the J segment 3 bases; nucleotides outside the gene matches: 1. CDR3 length: 13 amino acids. The CDR3 sequence is CASSVDRTDTQYF. The CDR3 DNA follows: TGTGCCAGCAGTGTGGACAGGACAGATACGCAGTATTTT.